This T cell receptor beta chain was captured in a study of PD-L1 blockade in urothelial cancer. At the level of the study: Analyses used blood from 3 weeks (second dose) and 6 weeks after treatment start.

Sequenced by immunoSEQ multiplex PCR; TCRdb stores in-frame clones only, minus some. The sample records 38,000 or so clones, 80% to 90% being singletons. Germline CDR1 reads SGHVS; CDR2 reads FNYEAQ. The CDR3 covers 14 residues. Trimming removed 1 base from V and 4 bases from J, with 7 bases in between. The specimen was PBMCs, collected around atezolizumab (anti-PD-L1) treatment. The genes are TRBV7-6 and TRBJ2-2; unclear D gene. The clonotype originates from a man aged 55 to 70 with urothelial cancer. The CDR3 coding sequence is TGTGCCAGCAGCTTAGGACCGGGCACCGGGGAGCTGTTTTTT. It codes for CASSLGPGTGELFF.